This T cell receptor beta chain originates from a study of OX40 agonist ivuxolimab in advanced cancers. Across the whole study: Patients in dose escalation had liver, melanoma, kidney or head and neck cancers. General study findings and limits: On average, a greater number of expanded clones characterised CD8+ T cells relative to CD4+.

The CDR3 loop spans 13 amino acids. Germline-derived CDR1 and CDR2 are MDHEN and SYDVKM. Between the trimmed V and J ends, which lost 7 bases and 4 bases, there was a span of 13 bases. In the case of this clone: Its antigen is not known.

Here immunoSEQ multiplex PCR was the method, and the copy in TCRdb shows in-frame clones only, minus some. The sample holds tens of thousands of clones, 86% seen once. The receptor's source is an adult with an advanced solid tumor such as melanoma, head and neck, liver or kidney cancer. The material sequenced was CD4+ or CD8+ T cells sorted from blood, taken in a trial of the OX40 agonist ivuxolimab. This chain links TRBV28 with TRBJ1-2; D is perhaps TRBD1 (6 bases). The CDR3 coding sequence is TGTGCCAGCACTTCAGGGGACGTCTATGGCTACACCTTC. It is translated as CASTSGDVYGYTF.